Presented here are 10 T cell receptor beta chains from one specimen sequenced in a study of primary melanoma T cells and metastatic recurrence. Measured with immunoSEQ multiplex PCR; TCRdb has only the in-frame clones, and not every one. This sample yields under 800 clones, of which about 80% are seen a single time; roughly two fifths belongs to the top ten. The sequenced sample consisted of melanoma tumor tissue. The origin of the receptors is a human donor with melanoma.

This rearrangement joins TRBV30 to TRBJ1-2; D gene ambiguous. Germline V gene lookup returns CDR1 GTSNPN and CDR2 SVGIG (reference sequence). The CDR3 length is 12 residues. Trimming left V 2 bases short and J 7 bases short, with 11 bases between. For the CDR3, the DNA is TGTGCCTGGAGTACGCAAGGGAGTGGCTACACCTTC. Its protein product is CAWSTQGSGYTF.

By share of the sample, this clone is large. The V and J genes are TRBV6-8 and TRBJ1-1; weak D call: TRBD1 (6 bases). Trimming took 7 bases from V and 1 from J, leaving 10 bases between them. The CDR3 is 13 amino acids. Germline V CDR1 and CDR2: MNHGY, SAAAGT. This CDR3 is CASMGGPNTEAFF. In nucleotides, the CDR3 is TGTGCCAGCATGGGGGGCCCGAACACTGAAGCTTTCTTT.

The chain employs TRBV30 and TRBJ2-2; TRBD2 is a possible D gene (5 bases). The V and J ends lost 5 bases and 3 bases respectively, with 13 bases between them. From germline, CDR1 is GTSNPN and CDR2 SVGIG (reference sequence). The CDR3 sequence is 14 residues long. The DNA for the CDR3 is TGTGCCTGGGCCCCACTAGGCTACACCGGGGAGCTGTTTTTT. It codes for CAWAPLGYTGELFF.

In its sample, this clone was seen a few times. The chain is built from TRBV29-1 and TRBJ2-7; TRBD1 matches at 7 bases. Germline CDR1 reads SQVTM; CDR2 reads ANQGSEA. The CDR3 sequence is 12 residues long. V was clipped by 3 bases and J by 6 bases; unmatched bases: 5. The CDR3 protein is CSVDRQGGEQYF. CDR3 DNA: TGCAGCGTTGATCGACAGGGTGGCGAGCAGTACTTC.

The rearrangement links TRBV23-1 to TRBJ2-3; tentative D call: TRBD1 (6 bases). TRBV23-1 is given ORF status, its function remaining uncertain. The V end was cut by 6 bases, the J end by 5 bases, with 24 bases between. The CDR3 spans 17 residues. CDR3 bases: TGCGCCAGCAGCCAAGACAGGTACTCCTCCATCATAGATACGCAGTATTTT. This codes for CASSQDRYSSIIDTQYF.

In its sample, this clone is large (0.1 to 1%). The chain is built from TRBV19 and TRBJ2-5, with 8 bases that match TRBD1. V shed 3 bases and J 5 bases; nucleotides not matched to a gene: 8. The germline V gene encodes CDR1 LNHDA and CDR2 SQIVND (reference sequence). The length of the CDR3 is 15 residues. The CDR3 protein is CASSMWAGGDETQYF. CDR3 bases: TGTGCCAGTAGTATGTGGGCAGGGGGCGATGAGACCCAGTACTTC.

This chain uses TRBV30 with TRBJ2-2, with TRBD2 matching over 13 bases. Per germline, CDR1 GTSNPN and CDR2 SVGIG (reference sequence). Trimming at V came to 2 bases and at J to 7 bases, leaving 7 bases not matched to a gene. The length of the CDR3 is 16 residues. CDR3 amino acids: CAWSLGLAGVIGELFF. The CDR3 coding sequence is TGTGCCTGGAGTCTAGGACTAGCGGGAGTAATCGGGGAGCTGTTTTTT.

The DNA of the CDR3 is TGTGCCAGCAGCCCCCGACAGGGATTTAATGAAAAACTGTTTTTT. The encoded protein is CASSPRQGFNEKLFF. V is TRBV14 and J is TRBJ1-4, with 7 bases aligning to TRBD1. V lost 4 bases, J lost 4 bases, and 6 bases stayed unmatched. CDR3 length equals 15 residues. Germline-derived CDR1 and CDR2 are SGHDN and FVKESK.

The table lists this clone with a few counts. This chain connects TRBV7-6 to TRBJ2-1; 7 nucleotides line up with TRBD2. The CDR3 is made up of 17 amino acids. Unmatched junction bases numbered 14, after V lost 4 bases and J lost 5 bases. In germline, CDR1 is SGHVS, CDR2 FNYEAQ. The CDR3 region is CASSSSILIGTNNEQFF. CDR3 in DNA: TGTGCCAGCAGCTCGTCTATACTTATCGGGACTAACAATGAGCAGTTCTTC.

The chain couples TRBV19 to TRBJ1-3; no clear D. The CDR3 length is 16 residues. The germline V and J ends were trimmed by 3 bases and 0 bases, with 12 bases remaining between them. CDR1 is LNHDA, CDR2 SQIVND, per germline (reference sequence). In DNA form, the CDR3 reads TGTGCCAGTAGTATCTTCCTAGTGAGCTCTGGAAACACCATATATTTT. Amino acid sequence: CASSIFLVSSGNTIYF.